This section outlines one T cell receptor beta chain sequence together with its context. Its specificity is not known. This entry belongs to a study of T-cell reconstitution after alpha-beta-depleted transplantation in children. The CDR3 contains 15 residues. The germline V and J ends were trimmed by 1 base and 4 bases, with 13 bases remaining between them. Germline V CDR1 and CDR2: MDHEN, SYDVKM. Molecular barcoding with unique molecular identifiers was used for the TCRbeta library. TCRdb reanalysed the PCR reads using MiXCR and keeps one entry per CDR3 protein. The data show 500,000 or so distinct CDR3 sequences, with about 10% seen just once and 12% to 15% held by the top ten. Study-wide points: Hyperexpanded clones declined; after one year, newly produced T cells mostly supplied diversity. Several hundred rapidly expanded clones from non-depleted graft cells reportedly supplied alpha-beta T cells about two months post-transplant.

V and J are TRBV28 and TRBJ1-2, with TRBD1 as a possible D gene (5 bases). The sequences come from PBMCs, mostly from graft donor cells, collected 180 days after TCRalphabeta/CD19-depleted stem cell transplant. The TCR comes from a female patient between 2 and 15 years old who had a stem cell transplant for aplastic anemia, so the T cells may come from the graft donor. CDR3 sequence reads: CASSLSQGAGYGYTF. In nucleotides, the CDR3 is TGTGCCAGCAGTTTATCCCAGGGCGCGGGCTATGGCTACACCTTC.